Sequencing of this TCR beta chain was carried out in a study of CD8 T cells in ankylosing spondylitis. One entry per CDR3 protein, called by TCRdb with MiXCR from the 5' RACE reads. The sample records roughly 250,000 distinct CDR3 sequences, 8.6% being singletons. The sample holds a few counts of this clonotype. Its antigen is not identified. The CDR3 covers 15 residues. Germline V gives CDR1 SGHRS, CDR2 YFSETQ. V shed 5 bases and J shed 2 bases, with 13 bases lying between them. Study-level points and caveats: From matched ankylosing spondylitis synovial fluid, disease-linked clones were reportedly recovered at significantly enriched levels. Prior literature has documented some motif variants in synovial fluid and blood from reactive arthritis.

The clonotype was recovered from a male donor with ankylosing spondylitis or in good health (not recorded which). The sample consisted of blood, either unsorted or a sorted T cell fraction (not recorded which). The chain employs TRBV5-1 and TRBJ2-2; D is ambiguous. For the CDR3, the DNA is TGCGCCAGCAGTTTTACCCTCACTAACACCGGGGAGCTGTTTTTT. Protein sequence: CASSFTLTNTGELFF.